The rows below give T cell receptor beta chains drawn from one sample of a study of T cells after yellow fever vaccination. TCRdb recomputed calls from the 5' RACE reads with MiXCR, one row per CDR3 protein. The sample holds around 310,000 distinct CDR3 sequences; about 4% are singletons and the top ten take 24%. The sequences come from PBMCs, collected 5 days after the yellow fever booster vaccination. All receptors derive from a man younger than 35 who received the YFV17D yellow fever vaccine. Both conserved end residues are part of each CDR3. Fields, in order: J gene, clone size, V gene, D gene, CDR3 DNA, CDR3 protein. The D gene is left open where the match is weak. Where a row states a size, it is once, few, many or the class of an expanded clone; other rows omit it.

j_call: TRBJ1-3
clone_size: few
v_call: TRBV12-3/TRBV12-4
d_call: .
cdr3_nt: TGTGCCAGCAGTCCGGCTGCGTCTGGAAACACCATATATTTT
cdr3_aa: CASSPAASGNTIYF

j_call: TRBJ2-1
clone_size: many
v_call: TRBV7-2
d_call: .
cdr3_nt: TGTGCCAGCATCCCCCCGCCGGTTTACCATAACAATGAGCAGTTCTTC
cdr3_aa: CASIPPPVYHNNEQFF

j_call: TRBJ2-3
clone_size: few
v_call: TRBV20-1
d_call: TRBD2
cdr3_nt: TGCAGTGCTAGCGGCGGACTAGCTCAGGATACGCAGTATTTT
cdr3_aa: CSASGGLAQDTQYF

j_call: TRBJ1-1
clone_size: .
v_call: TRBV19
d_call: .
cdr3_nt: TGTGCCAGTACCCCAGACGGGGCGCGGACTGAAGCTTTCTTT
cdr3_aa: CASTPDGARTEAFF

j_call: TRBJ2-1
clone_size: many
v_call: TRBV20-1
d_call: TRBD2
cdr3_nt: TGCAGTGCTCCATTAGCGGGGGGCCTCCCTGAGCAGTTCTTC
cdr3_aa: CSAPLAGGLPEQFF

j_call: TRBJ1-2
clone_size: many
v_call: TRBV3-1
d_call: .
cdr3_nt: TGTGCCAGCAGCCCCCGGGAAAGGGGCAATGGCTACACCTTC
cdr3_aa: CASSPRERGNGYTF

j_call: TRBJ2-5
clone_size: few
v_call: TRBV10-2
d_call: .
cdr3_nt: TGCGCCAGCAGTGACCCAGGGGTAGAGACCCAGTACTTC
cdr3_aa: CASSDPGVETQYF

j_call: TRBJ1-3
clone_size: few
v_call: TRBV5-1
d_call: .
cdr3_nt: TGCGCCAGCAGCTTGTTGGATGGAAACACCATATATTTT
cdr3_aa: CASSLLDGNTIYF

j_call: TRBJ1-1
clone_size: .
v_call: TRBV20-1
d_call: .
cdr3_nt: TGCAGTGCTCTTCTACAGGGCACTGAAGCTTTCTTT
cdr3_aa: CSALLQGTEAFF

j_call: TRBJ1-1
clone_size: many
v_call: TRBV4-2
d_call: .
cdr3_nt: TGTGCCAGCAGCCAAGATCGGTCGGGTTTGTCTGAAGCTTTCTTT
cdr3_aa: CASSQDRSGLSEAFF

j_call: TRBJ1-4
clone_size: .
v_call: TRBV7-2
d_call: .
cdr3_nt: TGTGCCAGCAGCTTAGGCGGGATGAGGGGTGAAAAACTGTTTTTT
cdr3_aa: CASSLGGMRGEKLFF

j_call: TRBJ2-2
clone_size: few
v_call: TRBV5-1
d_call: TRBD1
cdr3_nt: TGCGCCAGCAGCTTACAGGGGGCGGTCACCGGGGAGCTGTTTTTT
cdr3_aa: CASSLQGAVTGELFF